This T cell receptor (beta chain) was captured by sequencing in a study of T-cell memory formation after mild COVID-19. The study, taken as a whole, reports: Whereas later expanders leaned CD4+, clones contracting day 15 to 85 showed a balanced CD4/CD8 makeup.

After removal of 2 bases from V and 9 bases from J, the junction contained 5 bases not matched to a gene. This CDR3 comprises 14 residues. Germline loops: CDR1 KGHDR, CDR2 SFDVKD. Of note for this clonotype: Its target is unknown.

TCRdb reanalysed the 5' RACE reads using MiXCR and keeps one entry per CDR3 protein. The sample carries around 200,000 distinct CDR3 sequences, approximately 17% recorded once. The chain uses TRBV24-1 and TRBJ2-1, with 8 bases lining up with TRBD2. The TCR comes from a man between 18 and 29 years old who had mild COVID-19 (a few samples of this study predate the infection). Cell type and time point are not known. The sequencing input was PBMCs or a T cell subset sorted from them (not recorded which). The chain's CDR3 is CATSDSTSEGEQFF. In DNA form, the CDR3 reads TGTGCCACCAGTGATTCGACTAGCGAGGGTGAGCAGTTCTTC.